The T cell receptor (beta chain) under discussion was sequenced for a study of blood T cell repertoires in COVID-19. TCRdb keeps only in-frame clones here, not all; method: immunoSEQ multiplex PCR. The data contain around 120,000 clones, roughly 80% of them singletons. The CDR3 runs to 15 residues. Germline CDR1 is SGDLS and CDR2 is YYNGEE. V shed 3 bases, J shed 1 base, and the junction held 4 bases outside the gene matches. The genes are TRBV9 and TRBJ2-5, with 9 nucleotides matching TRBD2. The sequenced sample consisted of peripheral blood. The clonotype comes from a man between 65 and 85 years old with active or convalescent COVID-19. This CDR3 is CASSGRLAAQETQYF. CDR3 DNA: TGTGCCAGCAGCGGAAGACTAGCGGCCCAAGAGACCCAGTACTTC. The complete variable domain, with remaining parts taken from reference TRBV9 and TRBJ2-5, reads DSGVTQTPKHLITATGQRVTLRCSPRSGDLSVYWYQQSLDQGLQFLIQYYNGEERAKGNILERFSAQQFPDLHSELNLSSLELGDSALYFCASSGRLAAQETQYFGPGTRLLVL.